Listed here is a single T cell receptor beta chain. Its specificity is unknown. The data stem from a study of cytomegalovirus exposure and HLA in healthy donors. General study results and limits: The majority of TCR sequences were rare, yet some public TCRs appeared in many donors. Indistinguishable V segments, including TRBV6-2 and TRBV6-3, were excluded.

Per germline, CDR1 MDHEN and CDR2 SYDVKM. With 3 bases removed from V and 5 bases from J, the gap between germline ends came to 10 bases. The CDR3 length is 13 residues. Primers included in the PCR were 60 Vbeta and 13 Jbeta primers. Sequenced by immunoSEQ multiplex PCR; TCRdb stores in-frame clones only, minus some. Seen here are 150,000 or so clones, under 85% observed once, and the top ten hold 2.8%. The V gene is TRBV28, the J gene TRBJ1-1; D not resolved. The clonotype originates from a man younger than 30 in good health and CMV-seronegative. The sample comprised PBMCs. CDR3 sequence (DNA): TGTGCCAGCAGTTTTAACGGGAGGACTGAAGCTTTCTTT. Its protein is CASSFNGRTEAFF.